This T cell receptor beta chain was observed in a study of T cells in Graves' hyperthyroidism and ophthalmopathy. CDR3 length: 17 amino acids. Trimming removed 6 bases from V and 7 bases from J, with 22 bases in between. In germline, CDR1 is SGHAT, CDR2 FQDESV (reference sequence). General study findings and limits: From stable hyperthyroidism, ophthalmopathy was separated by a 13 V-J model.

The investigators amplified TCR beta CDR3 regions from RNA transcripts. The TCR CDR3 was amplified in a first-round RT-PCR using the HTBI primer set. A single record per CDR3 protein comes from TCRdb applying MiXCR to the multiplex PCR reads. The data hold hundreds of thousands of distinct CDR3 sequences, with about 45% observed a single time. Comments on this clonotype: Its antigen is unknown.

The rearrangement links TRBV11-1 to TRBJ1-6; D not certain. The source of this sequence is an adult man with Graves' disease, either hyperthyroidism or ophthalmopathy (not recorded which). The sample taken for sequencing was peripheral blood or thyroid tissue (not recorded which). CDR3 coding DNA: TGTGCCAGCAGTCCGACGAACTCGGGTGGTTGGAATTCACCCCTCCACTTT. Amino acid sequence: CASSPTNSGGWNSPLHF.